This T cell receptor (beta chain) was retrieved from a study of T cells in Graves' hyperthyroidism and ophthalmopathy. Study outcomes and limitations: Ophthalmopathy and stable hyperthyroidism were told apart by a 13 V-J model.

There were TCR beta CDR3 regions amplified from RNA transcripts. HTBI primers were employed in a first-round RT-PCR of the TCR CDR3. TCRdb fed the multiplex PCR reads into MiXCR, producing one record per CDR3 protein. The table shows roughly 740,000 distinct CDR3 sequences, with approximately 16% occurring only once. In its sample, this clonotype was seen many times. Its antigen remains unknown. The CDR3 runs to 15 residues. Trimming pared 0 bases from V and 5 bases from J, leaving 13 bases between. Looked up from germline, CDR1 is MNHEY and CDR2 is SVGAGI. The material sequenced was blood. The chain is built from TRBV6-5 and TRBJ2-5; D is perhaps TRBD1 or TRBD2 (5 bases each). This clonotype was sampled from a man aged 18 to 29 with Graves' hyperthyroidism. The CDR3 DNA is TGTGCCAGCAGTTACTCAGTAGGGACGGCCGAGACCCAGTACTTC. It codes for CASSYSVGTAETQYF.